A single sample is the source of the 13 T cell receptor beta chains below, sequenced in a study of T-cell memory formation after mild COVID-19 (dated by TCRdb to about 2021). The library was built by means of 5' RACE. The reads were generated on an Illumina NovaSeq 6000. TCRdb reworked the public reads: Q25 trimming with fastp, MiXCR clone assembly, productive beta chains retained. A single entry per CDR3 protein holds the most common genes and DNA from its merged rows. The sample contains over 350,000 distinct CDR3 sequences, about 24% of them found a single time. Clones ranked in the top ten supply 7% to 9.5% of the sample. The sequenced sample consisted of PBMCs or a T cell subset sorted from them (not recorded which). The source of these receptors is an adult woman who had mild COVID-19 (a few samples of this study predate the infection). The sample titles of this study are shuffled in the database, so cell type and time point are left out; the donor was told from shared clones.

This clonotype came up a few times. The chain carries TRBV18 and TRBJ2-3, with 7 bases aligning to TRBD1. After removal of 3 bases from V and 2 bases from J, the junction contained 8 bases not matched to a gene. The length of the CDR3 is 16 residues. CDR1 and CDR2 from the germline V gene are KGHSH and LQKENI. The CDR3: CASSPPSTGPTDTQYF. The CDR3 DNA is TGTGCCAGCTCACCCCCCTCGACAGGGCCCACAGATACGCAGTATTTT.

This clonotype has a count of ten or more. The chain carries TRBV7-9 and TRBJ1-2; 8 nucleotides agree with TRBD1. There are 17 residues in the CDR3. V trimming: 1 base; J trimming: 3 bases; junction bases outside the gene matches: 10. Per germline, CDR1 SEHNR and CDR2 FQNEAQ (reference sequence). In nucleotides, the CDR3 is TGTGCCAGCAGCTTAGAAGGGACAGGCTACACCTACTATGGCTACACCTTC. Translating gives CASSLEGTGYTYYGYTF.

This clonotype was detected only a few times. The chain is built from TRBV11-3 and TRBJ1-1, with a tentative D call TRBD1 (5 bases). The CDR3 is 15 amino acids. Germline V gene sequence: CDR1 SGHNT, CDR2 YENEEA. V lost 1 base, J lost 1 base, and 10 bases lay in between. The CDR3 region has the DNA TGTGCCAGCAGCTTAGTCTGGGGGAAGAACACTGAAGCTTTCTTT. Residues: CASSLVWGKNTEAFF.

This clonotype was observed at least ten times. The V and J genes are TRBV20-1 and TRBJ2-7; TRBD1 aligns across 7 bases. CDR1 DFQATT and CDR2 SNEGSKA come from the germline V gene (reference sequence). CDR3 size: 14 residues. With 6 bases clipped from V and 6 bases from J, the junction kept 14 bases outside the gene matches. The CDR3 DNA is TGCAGTGCCAGGGAACAGGGGATTTGGAGCGAGCAGTACTTC. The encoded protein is CSAREQGIWSEQYF.

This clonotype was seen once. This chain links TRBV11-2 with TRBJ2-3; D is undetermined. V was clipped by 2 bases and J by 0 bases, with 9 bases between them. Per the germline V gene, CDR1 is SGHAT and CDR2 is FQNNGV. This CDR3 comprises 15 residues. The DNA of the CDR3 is TGTGCCAGCAGCTTAATACCATCTAGCACAGATACGCAGTATTTT. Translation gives CASSLIPSSTDTQYF.

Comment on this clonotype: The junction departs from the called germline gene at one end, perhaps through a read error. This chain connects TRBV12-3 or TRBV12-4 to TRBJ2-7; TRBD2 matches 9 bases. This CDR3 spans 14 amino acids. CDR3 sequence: CASRLAGEVYEQYF. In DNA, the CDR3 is TGTGCCAGCAGGTTAGCGGGAGAGGTGTACGAGCAGTACTTC.

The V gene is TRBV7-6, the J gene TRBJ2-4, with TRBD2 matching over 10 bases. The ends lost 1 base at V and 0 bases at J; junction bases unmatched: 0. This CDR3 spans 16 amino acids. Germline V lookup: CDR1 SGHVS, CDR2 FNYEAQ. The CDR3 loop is CASSLGLAGAKNIQYF. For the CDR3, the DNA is TGTGCCAGCAGCTTAGGACTAGCGGGAGCCAAAAACATTCAGTACTTC.

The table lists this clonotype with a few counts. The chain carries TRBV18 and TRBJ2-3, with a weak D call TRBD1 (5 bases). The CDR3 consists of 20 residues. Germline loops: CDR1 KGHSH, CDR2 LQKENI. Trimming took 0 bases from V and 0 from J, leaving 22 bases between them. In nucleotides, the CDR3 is TGTGCCAGCTCACCACCGTGGCTTAGGGGCTCTAAACTTAGCACAGATACGCAGTATTTT. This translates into CASSPPWLRGSKLSTDTQYF.

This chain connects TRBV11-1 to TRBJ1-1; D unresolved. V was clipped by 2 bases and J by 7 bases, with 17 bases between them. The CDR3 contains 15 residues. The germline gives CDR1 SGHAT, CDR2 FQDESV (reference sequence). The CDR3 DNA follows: TGTGCCAGCAGCTTATCTATTCCAGGCTCGGGTGAAGCTTTCTTT. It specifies CASSLSIPGSGEAFF.

The CDR3: CASSPGLAGLYEQYF. The CDR3 bases are TGTGCCAGCAGCCCCGGACTAGCGGGGCTCTACGAGCAGTACTTC. This sequence joins TRBV14 and TRBJ2-7; TRBD2 matches 12 bases. V shed 4 bases, J shed 3 bases, and the junction held 4 bases outside the gene matches. CDR3 size: 15 residues. CDR1 SGHDN and CDR2 FVKESK come from the germline V gene.

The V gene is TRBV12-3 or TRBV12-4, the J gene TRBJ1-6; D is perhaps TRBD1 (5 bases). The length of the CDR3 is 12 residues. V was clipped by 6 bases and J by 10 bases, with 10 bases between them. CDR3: CASRSGVSPLHF. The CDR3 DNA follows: TGTGCCAGCAGATCGGGGGTCTCACCCCTCCACTTT.

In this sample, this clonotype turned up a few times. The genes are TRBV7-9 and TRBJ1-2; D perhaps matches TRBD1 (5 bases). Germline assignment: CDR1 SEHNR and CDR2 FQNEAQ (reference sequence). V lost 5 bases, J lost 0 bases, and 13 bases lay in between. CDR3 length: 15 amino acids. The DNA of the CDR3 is TGTGCCAGCAGCCCCACCGACAGAACTAACTATGGCTACACCTTC. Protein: CASSPTDRTNYGYTF.

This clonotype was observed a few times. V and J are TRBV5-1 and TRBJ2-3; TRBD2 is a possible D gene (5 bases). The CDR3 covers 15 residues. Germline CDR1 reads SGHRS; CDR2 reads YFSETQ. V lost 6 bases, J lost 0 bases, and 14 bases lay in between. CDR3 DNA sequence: TGCGCCAGCAACGAGGGCGCGGCAAGCACAGATACGCAGTATTTT. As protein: CASNEGAASTDTQYF.